Listed below are T cell receptor beta chains from one sample, sequenced in a study of blood T cell repertoires in COVID-19. The repertoire was sequenced with immunoSEQ multiplex PCR; TCRdb's copy has only in-frame clones and lacks some. Of about 240,000 clones in the sample, 86% were seen once. Sequenced input: peripheral blood. Source of these receptors: a woman aged 25 to 39 who had recovered from COVID-19. The CDR3 runs from the conserved cysteine through the conserved F or W. The D gene is left open where the match is weak. Only some rows state a clone size, as once, few, many or a class for expanded clones.

>.|TRBD1|TRBJ1-2|TRBV5-4
CASSRDRRVVYGYTF
TGTGCCAGCAGCAGGGACAGGCGGGTCGTCTATGGCTACACCTTC
>.|TRBD1|TRBJ1-1|TRBV6-5
CASSSNRGTEAFF
TGTGCCAGCAGCTCAAACAGGGGGACTGAAGCTTTCTTT
>.|.|TRBJ2-2|TRBV5-1
CASSEYEAVTGELFF
TGCGCCAGCAGCGAGTATGAGGCCGTCACCGGGGAGCTGTTTTTT
>.|TRBD2|TRBJ2-2|TRBV7-9
CASTKTSGATGELFF
TGTGCCAGCACCAAGACTAGCGGTGCTACCGGGGAGCTGTTTTTT
>.|TRBD1|TRBJ1-1|TRBV3-1/TRBV3-2
CASSRTGQAFF
TGTGCCAGCAGTCGGACAGGGCAAGCTTTCTTT
>once|.|TRBJ2-3|TRBV15
CATSLLGRGADTQYF
TGTGCCACCAGCCTCCTCGGCAGGGGAGCAGATACGCAGTATTTT
>once|.|TRBJ2-5|TRBV24-1
CATSDGVQETQYF
TGTGCCACCAGTGATGGAGTCCAAGAGACCCAGTACTTC
>.|TRBD1|TRBJ1-3|TRBV4-2
CASSLNSGQTGNTIYF
TGTGCCAGCAGCCTCAATTCGGGACAGACTGGAAACACCATATATTTT
>.|TRBD1|TRBJ1-2|TRBV5-1
CASREDRAYYGYTF
TGCGCCAGCAGGGAGGACAGGGCGTACTATGGCTACACCTTC
>.|TRBD2|TRBJ2-5|TRBV11-1
CASSQVTGGPLETQYF
TGTGCCAGCAGCCAAGTAACGGGGGGGCCTCTGGAGACCCAGTACTTC
>.|.|TRBJ2-1|TRBV5-8
CASSLPGQYNEQFF
TGTGCCAGCAGCTTGCCTGGCCAATACAATGAGCAGTTCTTC
>.|TRBD2|TRBJ2-3|TRBV3-1/TRBV3-2
CASSSGLAGSSDTQYF
TGTGCCAGCAGCTCCGGACTAGCGGGGAGCAGTGATACGCAGTATTTT
>few|.|TRBJ2-1|TRBV10-3
CAISESTRVGDNEQFF
TGTGCCATCAGTGAGTCGACCAGGGTGGGTGACAATGAGCAGTTCTTC
>.|.|TRBJ2-1|TRBV10-3
CATKQGSNEQFF
TGTGCCACGAAACAGGGTAGCAATGAGCAGTTCTTC